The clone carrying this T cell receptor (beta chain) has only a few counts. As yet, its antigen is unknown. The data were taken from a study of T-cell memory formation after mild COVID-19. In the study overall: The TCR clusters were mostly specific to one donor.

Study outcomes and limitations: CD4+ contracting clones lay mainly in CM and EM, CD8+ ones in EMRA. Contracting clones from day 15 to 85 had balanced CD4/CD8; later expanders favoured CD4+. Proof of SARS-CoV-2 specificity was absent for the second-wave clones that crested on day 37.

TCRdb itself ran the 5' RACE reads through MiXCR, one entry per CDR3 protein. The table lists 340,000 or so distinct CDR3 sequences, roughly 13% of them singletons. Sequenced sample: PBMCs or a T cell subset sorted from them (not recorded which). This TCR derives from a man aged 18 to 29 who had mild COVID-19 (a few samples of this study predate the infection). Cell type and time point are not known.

The CDR3 spells CASSLVTGANVLTF. The CDR3 region has the DNA TGTGCCAGCAGCTTAGTCACTGGGGCCAACGTCCTGACTTTC. V usage is TRBV11-1 and J usage is TRBJ2-6; no reliable D call. V was pared by 1 base and J by 2 bases, with 3 bases between. This CDR3 is built from 14 residues. Germline CDR1 is SGHAT and CDR2 is FQDESV (reference sequence). Variable domain in full (rest from reference TRBV11-1 and TRBJ2-6): EAEVAQSPRYKITEKSQAVAFWCDPISGHATLYWYRQILGQGPELLVQFQDESVVDDSQLPKDRFSAERLKGVDSTLKIQPAELGDSAMYLCASSLVTGANVLTFGAGSRLTVL.